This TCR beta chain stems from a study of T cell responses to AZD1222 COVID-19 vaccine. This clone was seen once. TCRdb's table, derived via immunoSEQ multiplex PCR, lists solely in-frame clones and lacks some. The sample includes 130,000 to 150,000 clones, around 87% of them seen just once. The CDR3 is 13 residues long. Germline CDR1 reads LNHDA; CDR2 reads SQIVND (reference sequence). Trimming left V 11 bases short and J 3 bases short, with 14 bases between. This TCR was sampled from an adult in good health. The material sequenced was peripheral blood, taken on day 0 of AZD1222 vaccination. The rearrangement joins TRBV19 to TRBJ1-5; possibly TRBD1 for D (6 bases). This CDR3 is CASQGQYNQPQHF. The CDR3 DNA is TGTGCCTCCCAGGGGCAGTACAATCAGCCCCAGCATTTT.